The sequence of this TCR beta chain was determined in a study of T cells in Graves' hyperthyroidism and ophthalmopathy. There are 15 residues in the CDR3. Per the germline V gene, CDR1 is DFQATT and CDR2 is SNEGSKA (reference sequence). With 1 base removed from V and 1 base from J, the gap between germline ends came to 11 bases. This clonotype was detected many times. TCR beta CDR3 sequences were amplified from RNA transcripts. When the TCR CDR3 underwent first-round RT-PCR, the HTBI primer set was used. TCRdb reprocessed the multiplex PCR reads via MiXCR and lists one record per CDR3 protein. The sample has about 690,000 distinct CDR3 sequences; about 18% are singletons.

Specimen: blood. The TCR sequence derives from a middle-aged man with Graves' hyperthyroidism. The V gene is TRBV20-1, the J gene TRBJ1-5; no clear D gene. In DNA form, the CDR3 reads TGCAGTGCTAGAGCAGGTCCGTGGAGCAATCAGCCCCAGCATTTT. Translating it yields CSARAGPWSNQPQHF.